This T cell receptor beta chain comes out of a study of shared clonotypes between healthy human individuals. Generated by immunoSEQ multiplex PCR, the TCRdb table keeps only in-frame clones and is missing some. In the table there are a few million clones, approximately 93% of which are singletons. Trimming at V came to 6 bases and at J to 5 bases, leaving 3 bases not matched to a gene. Germline CDR1 KGHSH, CDR2 LQKENI. This CDR3 is 13 amino acids long. In regard to this clone: The same CDR3 can be traced to other DNA sequences in this sample.

Sequenced material: naive CD4+ T cells from PBMCs. The subset here: CD45RA+ positively selected. The chain uses TRBV18 and TRBJ2-1; 8 nucleotides align to TRBD2. The TCR comes from a young man in good health. Some clones in this sample may be carry-over from other donors' samples. As DNA, the CDR3 is TGTGCCAGCTCGTCGGGACTAGACAATGAGCAGTTCTTC. This translates into CASSSGLDNEQFF.